The rows below give T cell receptor beta chains drawn from one sample of a study of T cell changes during pregnancy in multiple sclerosis. Method: immunoSEQ multiplex PCR; TCRdb's copy keeps in-frame clones and lacks some. Altogether around 31,000 clones are present, less than 95% being singletons, with the ten largest covering 3.5% to 4.5%. The input for sequencing was CD8+ T cells from peripheral blood mononuclear cells, taken in the second trimester of pregnancy. The receptor source for this set is a female donor with multiple sclerosis, enrolled in a pregnancy study. Each CDR3 is given with its conserved first and last residue. Fields, in order: J gene, D gene, V gene, clone size, CDR3 DNA, CDR3 protein. The D gene is left open where the match is weak. Clone size is stated in some rows and not others, as once, few, many or a class when expanded.

TRBJ2-7 . TRBV29-1 . TGCAGCGTTGAACGGACAGAAACCTACGAGCAGTACTTC CSVERTETYEQYF
TRBJ2-1 . TRBV12-5 . TGTGCTAGTGGTCCGCCCCAGGGGGCGGGAGTATCTAATGAGCAGTTCTTC CASGPPQGAGVSNEQFF
TRBJ1-5 TRBD1 TRBV19 . TGTGCCAGTAGTAGCCGGGACAGGGACAATCAGCCCCAGCATTTT CASSSRDRDNQPQHF
TRBJ2-7 TRBD2 TRBV18 . TGTGCCAGCTCAACCGGGACTAGTTACTACGAGCAGTACTTC CASSTGTSYYEQYF
TRBJ2-1 . TRBV6-1 . TGTGCCAGCAAGCGGGGACAGGAGTACAATGAGCAGTTCTTC CASKRGQEYNEQFF
TRBJ2-1 . TRBV4-2 few TGTGCCAGCAGCCACCTCCGGGACATCAATGAGCAGTTCTTC CASSHLRDINEQFF
TRBJ2-1 . TRBV5-6 . TGTGCCAGCAGCTTGGGCGGGGCCCTCAATGAGCAGTTCTTC CASSLGGALNEQFF
TRBJ1-1 . TRBV30 . TGTGCCTGGAGTGCGGGGGGCAACACTGAAGCTTTCTTT CAWSAGGNTEAFF
TRBJ1-2 . TRBV6-6 . TGTGCCACCACGGAAGGGAGTCGCTACACCTTC CATTEGSRYTF
TRBJ2-3 . TRBV5-1 once TGCGCCAGCAGCGCCGGGAGTGGAGGCACAGATACGCAGTATTTT CASSAGSGGTDTQYF
TRBJ2-3 . TRBV7-9 few TGTGCCAGCAGCTTAGCGGGAGTGACGGCAGATACGCAGTATTTT CASSLAGVTADTQYF
TRBJ2-7 . TRBV27 . TGTGCCAGCAGTTTAGACGGGAGAGAATCCTACGAGCAGTACTTC CASSLDGRESYEQYF
TRBJ2-7 TRBD1 TRBV11-1 . TGTGCCAGCAGCGAAGGGACAGGCTACGAGCAGTACTTC CASSEGTGYEQYF
TRBJ2-7 TRBD1 TRBV27 . TGTGCCAGCAGTCAGGGGGTCTCCTACGAGCAGTACTTC CASSQGVSYEQYF
TRBJ1-1 . TRBV12-2 few TGTGCAAGTCGCGATGTGGGGTTGGGAGGCCCCACTGAAGCTTTCTTT CASRDVGLGGPTEAFF
TRBJ2-7 . TRBV29-1 . TGCAGCGTTGAGGGCACCGACTACGAGCAGTACTTC CSVEGTDYEQYF
TRBJ2-3 TRBD2 TRBV19 . TGTGCCAGTAGTCTAGCGGGAGCAGCAGATACGCAGTATTTT CASSLAGAADTQYF
TRBJ2-7 TRBD1 TRBV18 . TGTGCCAGCTCCGTGGGGGGACAGGGCTACGAGCAGTACTTC CASSVGGQGYEQYF
TRBJ1-2 . TRBV28 . TGTGCCAGCAGTTTTGAAAAGGGGGTTGTAAGCCGATATGGCTACACCTTC CASSFEKGVVSRYGYTF
TRBJ2-6 . TRBV27 . TGTGCCAGCAGTCGACTTAAGAACATAGGAAGGGGAAGTTCTGGGGCCAACGTCCTGACTTTC CASSRLKNIGRGSSGANVLTF
TRBJ2-5 TRBD1 TRBV27 . TGTGCCAGCAGTTCTACAGGGGGGATGTTTGAGACCCAGTACTTC CASSSTGGMFETQYF
TRBJ2-1 TRBD2 TRBV11-2 . TGTGCCAGCAGCCCCTCCTTCGGATTCGGGGGGGACGACAATGAGCAGTTCTTC CASSPSFGFGGDDNEQFF
TRBJ2-3 TRBD2 TRBV13 . TGTGCCAGCAGGCCGGGAGGGAGCACAGATACGCAGTATTTT CASRPGGSTDTQYF
TRBJ2-5 TRBD2 TRBV6-5 . TGTGCCAGCAGTTATTCGGCGGGAGAGATCCAAGAGACCCAGTACTTC CASSYSAGEIQETQYF
TRBJ2-7 TRBD1 TRBV7-9 once TGTGCCAGCAGCTTAATAGGAACTGGGACAGGGGGCTACGAGCAGTACTTC CASSLIGTGTGGYEQYF
TRBJ2-5 TRBD2 TRBV9 . TGTGCCAGCAGCTGGACTAGCGGGAGAGGGGAGACCCAGTACTTC CASSWTSGRGETQYF
TRBJ2-7 . TRBV11-2 . TGTGCCAGCAGCTTAGAAAGACACCGCTACGAGCAGTACTTC CASSLERHRYEQYF
TRBJ2-5 . TRBV2 . TGTGCCAGCAGGTTCTCCAGGGGCCCCGAGGAGACCCAGTACTTC CASRFSRGPEETQYF
TRBJ2-7 TRBD2 TRBV9 . TGTGCCAGCAGCGAAGGACTAGCGGACTCCTACGAGCAGTACTTC CASSEGLADSYEQYF
TRBJ1-1 TRBD1 TRBV19 . TGTGCCAGTAGTCTGACAGGGCCCACTGAAGCTTTCTTT CASSLTGPTEAFF
TRBJ2-1 TRBD2 TRBV27 . TGTGCCAGCAGTGAACTAGCGACTTCCTACAATGAGCAGTTCTTC CASSELATSYNEQFF
TRBJ1-2 TRBD1 TRBV2 . TGTGCCAGCAGGACACAGGGGTACCACTACGTATATGGCTACACCTTC CASRTQGYHYVYGYTF
TRBJ2-1 TRBD1 TRBV5-6 . TGTGCCAGCAGCTTGGCTTCAGGGGGCCTCTACAATGAGCAGTTCTTC CASSLASGGLYNEQFF
TRBJ2-1 TRBD2 TRBV4-1 . TGCGCCAGCAGCCAAGTGGGACTAGCGGGAATAGGCGCCCGAAATGAGCAGTTCTTC CASSQVGLAGIGARNEQFF
TRBJ2-2 TRBD2 TRBV4-1 once TGCGCCAGCAGCCCCCCTCTAGCGGGAGGAAGCACCGGGGAGCTGTTTTTT CASSPPLAGGSTGELFF
TRBJ2-5 TRBD2 TRBV6-6 few TGTGCCAGCAGTACCCTCGGGGGGGCAGGGGAGACCCAGTACTTC CASSTLGGAGETQYF
TRBJ2-1 . TRBV7-2 . TGTGCCAGCAGCTTAGCGGGAGTGGTAATCAATGAGCAGTTCTTC CASSLAGVVINEQFF
TRBJ2-3 TRBD2 TRBV4-2 once TGTGCCAGCAGCCCGGGAGGAGATACGCAGTATTTT CASSPGGDTQYF
TRBJ2-1 . TRBV7-2 . TGTGCCAGCAGCCCGGGACAAACAACCTACAATGAGCAGTTCTTC CASSPGQTTYNEQFF